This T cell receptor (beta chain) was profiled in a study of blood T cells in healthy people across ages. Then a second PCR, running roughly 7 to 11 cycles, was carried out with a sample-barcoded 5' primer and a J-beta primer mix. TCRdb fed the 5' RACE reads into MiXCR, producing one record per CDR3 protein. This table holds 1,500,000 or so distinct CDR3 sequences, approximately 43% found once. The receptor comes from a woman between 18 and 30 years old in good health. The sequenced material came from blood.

The CDR3 nucleotides are TGTGCCTGGAGTATAGCGGGAGGGTGGAATACGCAGTATTTT. This gives the protein CAWSIAGGWNTQYF. The chain has TRBV30 and TRBJ2-3; TRBD2 aligns across 11 bases. Germline loops: CDR1 GTSNPN, CDR2 SVGIG (reference sequence). CDR3 size: 14 residues. V trimming: 2 bases; J trimming: 7 bases; junction bases outside the gene matches: 5.